Sequencing of this TCR beta chain was carried out in a study of T cells in Graves' hyperthyroidism and ophthalmopathy. Fresh peripheral blood, 7.5 to 10 ml of it, supplied the PBMCs. In this sample, this clonotype turned up many times. Antigen unknown. CDR1 is MNHEY and CDR2 is SMNVEV in the germline V gene (reference sequence). The CDR3 contains 15 residues. Deletions cut 7 bases from V and 2 bases from J, with 15 bases between. TCR beta CDR3 region amplification was performed from RNA transcripts. A first-round RT-PCR of the TCR CDR3 used the HTBI primer set. TCRdb ran MiXCR on the multiplex PCR reads and lists one entry per CDR3 protein. The table shows around 350,000 distinct CDR3 sequences, with roughly 15% occurring only once. The study's findings and limits: Most clonotypes that expanded in the thyroid above 0.001 also showed up in blood.

Sequencing input: blood. The TCR originated in a woman aged 25 to 39 with Graves' hyperthyroidism that later progressed to Graves' ophthalmopathy. The chain employs TRBV27 and TRBJ1-5; D gene ambiguous. CDR3 protein: CASKLEGMGNQPQHF. In nucleotides, the CDR3 is TGTGCCAGCAAATTAGAGGGCATGGGCAATCAGCCCCAGCATTTT.